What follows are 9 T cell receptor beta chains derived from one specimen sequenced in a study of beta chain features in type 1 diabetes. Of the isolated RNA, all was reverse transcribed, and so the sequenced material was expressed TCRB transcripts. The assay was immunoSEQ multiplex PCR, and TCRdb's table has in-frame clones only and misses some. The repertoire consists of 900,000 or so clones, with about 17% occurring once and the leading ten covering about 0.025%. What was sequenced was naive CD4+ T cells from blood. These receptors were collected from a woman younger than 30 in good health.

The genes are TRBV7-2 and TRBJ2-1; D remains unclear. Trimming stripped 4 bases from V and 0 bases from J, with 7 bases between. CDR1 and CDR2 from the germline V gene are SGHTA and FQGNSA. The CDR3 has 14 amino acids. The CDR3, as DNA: TGTGCCAGCAGCTACAGAAGCTCCTACAATGAGCAGTTCTTC. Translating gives CASSYRSSYNEQFF.

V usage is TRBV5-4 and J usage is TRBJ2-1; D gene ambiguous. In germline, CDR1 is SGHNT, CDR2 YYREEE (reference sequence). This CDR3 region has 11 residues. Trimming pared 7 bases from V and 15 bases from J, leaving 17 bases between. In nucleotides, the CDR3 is TGTGCCAGCGGATCTCCCCCTCGGTGGTTCTTC. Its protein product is CASGSPPRWFF.

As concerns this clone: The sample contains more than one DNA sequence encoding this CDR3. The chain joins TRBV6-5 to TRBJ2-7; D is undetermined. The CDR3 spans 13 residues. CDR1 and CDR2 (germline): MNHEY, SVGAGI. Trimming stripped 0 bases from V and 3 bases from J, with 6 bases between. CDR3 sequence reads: CASSYSSSYEQYF. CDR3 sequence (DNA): TGTGCCAGCAGTTACTCGTCCAGCTACGAGCAGTACTTC.

The CDR3 nucleotides read TGTGCCAGCAGCTTTGGGACTAGCGTCATCGAGCAGTACTTC. Amino acid sequence: CASSFGTSVIEQYF. The chain carries TRBV7-2 and TRBJ2-7, with 10 positions matching TRBD2. The CDR3 totals 14 residues. Germline lookup yields CDR1 SGHTA and CDR2 FQGNSA. Trimming at V came to 3 bases and at J to 6 bases, leaving 5 bases not matched to a gene. Full variable domain (remainder filled in from reference TRBV7-2 and TRBJ2-7): GAGVSQSPSNKVTEKGKDVELRCDPISGHTALYWYRQSLGQGLEFLIYFQGNSAPDKSGLPSDRFSAERTGGSVSTLTIQRTQQEDSAVYLCASSFGTSVIEQYFGPGTRLTVT.

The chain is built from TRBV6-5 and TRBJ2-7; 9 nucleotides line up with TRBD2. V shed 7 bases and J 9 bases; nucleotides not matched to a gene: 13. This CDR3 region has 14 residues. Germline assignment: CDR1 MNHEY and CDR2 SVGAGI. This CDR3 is CASTNGAGGRRQYF. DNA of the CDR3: TGTGCCAGCACCAACGGGGCGGGAGGGCGACGGCAGTACTTC.

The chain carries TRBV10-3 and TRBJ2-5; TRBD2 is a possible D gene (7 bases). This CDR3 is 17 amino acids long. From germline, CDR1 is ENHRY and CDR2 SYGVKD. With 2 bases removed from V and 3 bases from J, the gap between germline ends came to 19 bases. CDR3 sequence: CAISERGAGPTEETQYF. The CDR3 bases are TGTGCCATCAGTGAGCGGGGGGCAGGCCCCACTGAAGAGACCCAGTACTTC.

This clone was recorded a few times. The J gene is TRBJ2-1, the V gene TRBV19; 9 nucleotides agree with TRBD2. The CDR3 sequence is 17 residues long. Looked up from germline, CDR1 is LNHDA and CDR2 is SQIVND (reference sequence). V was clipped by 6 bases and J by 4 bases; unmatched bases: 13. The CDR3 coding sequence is TGTGCCAGTAGGGGTAGCGTCCTAGCGGGACGTTACAATGAGCAGTTCTTC. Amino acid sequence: CASRGSVLAGRYNEQFF. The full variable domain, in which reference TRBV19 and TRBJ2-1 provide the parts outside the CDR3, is DGGITQSPKYLFRKEGQNVTLSCEQNLNHDAMYWYRQDPGQGLRLIYYSQIVNDFQKGDIAEGYSVSREKKESFPLTVTSAQKNPTAFYLCASRGSVLAGRYNEQFFGPGTRLTVL.

The CDR3 bases are TGTGCCAGCAGCTTAGGGGGCCCCTGGAATGAGCAGTTCTTC. Its protein is CASSLGGPWNEQFF. The V call is TRBV7-2, the J call TRBJ2-1; D perhaps matches TRBD1 (5 bases). The CDR3 is 14 amino acids. Trimming stripped 1 base from V and 7 bases from J, with 11 bases between. Germline V gene lookup returns CDR1 SGHTA and CDR2 FQGNSA. The full variable domain, rest sourced from reference TRBV7-2 and TRBJ2-1, is GAGVSQSPSNKVTEKGKDVELRCDPISGHTALYWYRQSLGQGLEFLIYFQGNSAPDKSGLPSDRFSAERTGGSVSTLTIQRTQQEDSAVYLCASSLGGPWNEQFFGPGTRLTVL.

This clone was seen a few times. CDR3 nucleotide sequence: TGTGCCAGCAGACTTGGACAGGGGGCGGAGACCCAGTACTTC. It is translated as CASRLGQGAETQYF. The V call is TRBV6-6, the J call TRBJ2-5; 11 bases line up with TRBD1. The germline gives CDR1 MNHNY, CDR2 SVGAGI (reference sequence). This CDR3 region has 14 residues. J gave up 5 bases and V 6 bases, and 5 bases lay outside the gene matches.